This record looks at one TCR beta chain sequence and its context. This sample is part of a study of human T cells and chemical hapten exposure. Looking at the study overall: Chiefly women, the patients showed alopecia areata, totalis or universalis.

Specified time point: patch test 2, 6 weeks after DPC sensitization. Described treatment: therapeutic diphenylcyclopropenone sensitization with weekly scalp DPC. The template was total RNA from unfractionated whole blood. Alopecia patients between 18 and 70 years old and suitable for DPC were used as donors. Trimming removed 6 bases at V and 5 bases at J, with 11 bases between. CDR1 SQVTM and CDR2 ANQGSEA come from the germline V gene. This CDR3 is 12 amino acids long. In the library, unique molecular identifiers were attached to individual cDNA molecules. TCRdb used MiXCR to reprocess the RACE reads, holding one entry per CDR3 protein. Altogether approximately 46,000 distinct CDR3 sequences are present, 8.5% to 10% being singletons, with the ten largest covering roughly 13%.

The TCR comes from a woman aged 25 to 39 with alopecia areata. Some clones in this sample may be carry-over from other donors' samples. The sequencing here drew on whole blood, taken in connection with sensitization to the hapten diphenylcyclopropenone (DPC). The chain employs TRBV29-1 and TRBJ2-4; possibly TRBD1 for D (6 bases). The CDR3 region is CSVIRTENIQYF. The DNA of the CDR3 is TGCAGCGTGATTAGGACAGAAAACATTCAGTACTTC.